This T cell receptor (beta chain) was found in a study of blood T cell repertoires in COVID-19. The CDR3 length is 13 residues. Germline V gene lookup returns CDR1 MNHNY and CDR2 SVGAGI (reference sequence). V shed 10 bases, J shed 7 bases, and the junction held 10 bases outside the gene matches. TCRdb's table, derived via immunoSEQ multiplex PCR, lists solely in-frame clones and lacks some. The data contain 150,000 or so clones, more than 75% of them singletons. The sequencing sample was made of peripheral blood. The rearrangement links TRBV6-6 to TRBJ1-2, with 9 positions matching TRBD1. The TCR comes from a human donor with acute or convalescent COVID-19. The donor label of this sample is uncertain. The CDR3 sequence is CAISGTGYSGYTF. The CDR3 coding sequence is TGTGCCATCTCCGGGACAGGGTACAGTGGCTACACCTTC.